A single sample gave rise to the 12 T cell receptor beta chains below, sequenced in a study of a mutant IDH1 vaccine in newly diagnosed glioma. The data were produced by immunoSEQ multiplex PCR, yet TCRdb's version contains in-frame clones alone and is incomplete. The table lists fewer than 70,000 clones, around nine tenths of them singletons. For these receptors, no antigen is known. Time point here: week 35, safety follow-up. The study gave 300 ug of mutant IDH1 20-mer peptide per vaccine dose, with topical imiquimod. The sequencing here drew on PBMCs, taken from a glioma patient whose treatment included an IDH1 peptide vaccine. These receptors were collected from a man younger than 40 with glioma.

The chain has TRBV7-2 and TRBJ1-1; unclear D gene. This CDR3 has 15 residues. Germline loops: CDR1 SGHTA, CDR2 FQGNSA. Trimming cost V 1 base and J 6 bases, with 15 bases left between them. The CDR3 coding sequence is TGTGCCAGCAGCTTAGATCGGGCTCAAGCCTCTGAAGCTTTCTTT. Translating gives CASSLDRAQASEAFF.

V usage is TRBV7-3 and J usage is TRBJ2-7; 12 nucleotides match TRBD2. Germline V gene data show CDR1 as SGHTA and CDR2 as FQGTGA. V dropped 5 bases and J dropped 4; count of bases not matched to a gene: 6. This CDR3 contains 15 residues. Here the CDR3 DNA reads TGTGCCAGCAGCAAGACTAGCGGGGGAAGATACGAGCAGTACTTC. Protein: CASSKTSGGRYEQYF.

In DNA form, the CDR3 reads TGTGCCAGCAGCTTGACGCTCGGCTACAATGAGCAGTTCTTC. This sequence encodes CASSLTLGYNEQFF. The chain is built from TRBV6-4 and TRBJ2-1; D not certain. The V gene's germline CDR1 is MRHNA and CDR2 SNTAGT. The CDR3 contains 14 residues. With 6 bases removed from V and 3 bases from J, the gap between germline ends came to 12 bases.

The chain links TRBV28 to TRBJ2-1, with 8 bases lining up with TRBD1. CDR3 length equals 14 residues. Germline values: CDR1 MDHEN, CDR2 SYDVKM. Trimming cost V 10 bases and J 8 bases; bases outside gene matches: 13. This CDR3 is CATSGAGGVDEQFF. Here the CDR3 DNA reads TGTGCCACCTCGGGGGCAGGGGGCGTCGATGAGCAGTTCTTC.

The CDR3 protein is CASSHGSDAEAFF. The DNA for the CDR3 is TGTGCCAGCAGCCACGGGTCGGACGCTGAAGCTTTCTTT. This chain links TRBV11-3 with TRBJ1-1; D unresolved. Germline lookup yields CDR1 SGHNT and CDR2 YENEEA. There are 13 residues in the CDR3. Deletions cut 5 bases from V and 6 bases from J, with 13 bases between. Combining the CDR3 with reference TRBV11-3 and TRBJ1-1 gives the whole variable domain EAGVVQSPRYKIIEKKQPVAFWCNPISGHNTLYWYLQNLGQGPELLIRYENEEAVDDSQLPKDRFSAERLKGVDSTLKIQPAELGDSAVYLCASSHGSDAEAFFGQGTRLTVV.

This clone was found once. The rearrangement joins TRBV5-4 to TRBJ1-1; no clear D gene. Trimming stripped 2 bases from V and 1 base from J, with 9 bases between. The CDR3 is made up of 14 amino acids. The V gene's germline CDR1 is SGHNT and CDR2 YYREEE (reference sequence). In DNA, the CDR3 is TGTGCCAGCAGCTTAATCGCAGGGAACACTGAAGCTTTCTTT. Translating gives CASSLIAGNTEAFF.

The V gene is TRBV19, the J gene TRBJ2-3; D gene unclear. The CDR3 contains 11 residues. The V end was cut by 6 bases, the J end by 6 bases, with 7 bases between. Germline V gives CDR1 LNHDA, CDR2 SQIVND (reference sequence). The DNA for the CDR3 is TGTGCCAGTAGCTCTAGGGATACGCAGTATTTT. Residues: CASSSRDTQYF.

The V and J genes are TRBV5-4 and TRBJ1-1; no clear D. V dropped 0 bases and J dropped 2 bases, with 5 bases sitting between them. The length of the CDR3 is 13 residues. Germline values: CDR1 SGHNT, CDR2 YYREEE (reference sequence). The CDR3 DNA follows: TGTGCCAGCAGCTTGGTGGATAACACTGAAGCTTTCTTT. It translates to CASSLVDNTEAFF. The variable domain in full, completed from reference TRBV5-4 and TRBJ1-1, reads ETGVTQSPTHLIKTRGQQVTLRCSSQSGHNTVSWYQQALGQGPQFIFQYYREEENGRGNFPPRFSGLQFPNYSSELNVNALELDDSALYLCASSLVDNTEAFFGQGTRLTVV.

The CDR3, as DNA: TGCGCCAGCAGCTTGGCGGGGGATAGCACGAATACCTTC. Translated: CASSLAGDSTNTF. This chain connects TRBV5-1 to TRBJ1-2, with D maybe TRBD1 (5 bases). The V gene's germline CDR1 is SGHRS and CDR2 YFSETQ. The CDR3 contains 13 residues. V was shortened by 0 bases and J by 14 bases, with 17 bases between the two germline ends.

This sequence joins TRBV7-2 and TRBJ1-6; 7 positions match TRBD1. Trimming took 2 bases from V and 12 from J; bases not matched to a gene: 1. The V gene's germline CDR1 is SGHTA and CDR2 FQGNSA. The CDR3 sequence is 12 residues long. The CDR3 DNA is TGTGCCAGCAGCTTACCAGGGGGACCCCTCCACTTT. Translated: CASSLPGGPLHF.

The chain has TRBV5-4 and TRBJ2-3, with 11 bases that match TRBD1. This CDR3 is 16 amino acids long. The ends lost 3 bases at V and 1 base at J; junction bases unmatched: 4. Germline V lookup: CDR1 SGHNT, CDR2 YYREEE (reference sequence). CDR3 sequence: CASSSPGQGGTDTQYF. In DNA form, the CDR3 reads TGTGCCAGCAGCTCCCCGGGACAGGGGGGCACAGATACGCAGTATTTT.

Written as DNA, the CDR3 is TGTGCCATCAGTGACCGGGACCTCCTAAGAAACTATGGCTACACCTTC. It encodes CAISDRDLLRNYGYTF. V is TRBV10-3 and J is TRBJ1-2; maybe TRBD1 (5 bases). The V end lost 3 bases, the J end lost 2 bases, and 16 bases lay between the germline ends. This CDR3 region has 16 residues. Germline CDR1 is ENHRY and CDR2 is SYGVKD.